This TCR beta chain derives from a study of CD8+CD57+ T cells in acquired aplastic anemia. V was cut by 5 bases and J by 2 bases, with 11 bases left in between. Germline CDR1 reads SGHKS; CDR2 reads YYEKEE (reference sequence). This CDR3 spans 15 amino acids. Sequenced patients had shown CD8+CD57+ cell expansion by flow cytometry. Genomic DNA constituted the template upon which TCR beta VDJ and CDR3 profiling was performed. TCRdb passed the reads through MiXCR, listing each CDR3 protein once. The sample shows approximately 260,000 distinct CDR3 sequences, 82% of them seen only once. This sequence was found in a human donor with aplastic anemia. This chain uses TRBV5-5 with TRBJ2-6; tentatively, D is TRBD1 (5 bases). The sequencing input was sorted CD4+, CD8+, or CD8+CD57+ T cells (not recorded which) from PBMCs. The CDR3 bases are TGTGCCAGCAGAAGTGGACAAGCTGGGGCCAACGTCCTGACTTTC. Translation gives CASRSGQAGANVLTF.